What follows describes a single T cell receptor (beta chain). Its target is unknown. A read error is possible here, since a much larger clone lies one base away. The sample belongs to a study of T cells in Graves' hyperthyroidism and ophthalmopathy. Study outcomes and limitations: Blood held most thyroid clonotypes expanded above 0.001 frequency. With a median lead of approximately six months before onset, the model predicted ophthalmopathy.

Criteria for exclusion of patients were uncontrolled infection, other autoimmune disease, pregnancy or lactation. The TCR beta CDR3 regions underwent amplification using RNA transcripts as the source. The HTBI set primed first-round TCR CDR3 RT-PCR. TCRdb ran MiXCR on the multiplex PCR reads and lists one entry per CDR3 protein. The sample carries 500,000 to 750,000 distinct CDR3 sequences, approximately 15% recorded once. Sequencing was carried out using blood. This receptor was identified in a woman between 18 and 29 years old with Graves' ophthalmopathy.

CDR3 in amino acids: CASSPYTVNTEAFF. The CDR3 region has the DNA TGTGCCAGCAGCCCCTACACGGTGAACACTGAAGCTTTCTTT. J is TRBJ1-1 and V is TRBV14, with D unresolved. The CDR3 sequence is 14 residues long. The germline V and J ends were trimmed by 4 bases and 0 bases, with 9 bases remaining between them. In germline, CDR1 is SGHDN, CDR2 FVKESK. Filled out from reference TRBV14 and TRBJ1-1, the complete variable domain reads EAGVTQFPSHSVIEKGQTVTLRCDPISGHDNLYWYRRVMGKEIKFLLHFVKESKQDESGMPNNRFLAERTGGTYSTLKVQPAELEDSGVYFCASSPYTVNTEAFFGQGTRLTVV.